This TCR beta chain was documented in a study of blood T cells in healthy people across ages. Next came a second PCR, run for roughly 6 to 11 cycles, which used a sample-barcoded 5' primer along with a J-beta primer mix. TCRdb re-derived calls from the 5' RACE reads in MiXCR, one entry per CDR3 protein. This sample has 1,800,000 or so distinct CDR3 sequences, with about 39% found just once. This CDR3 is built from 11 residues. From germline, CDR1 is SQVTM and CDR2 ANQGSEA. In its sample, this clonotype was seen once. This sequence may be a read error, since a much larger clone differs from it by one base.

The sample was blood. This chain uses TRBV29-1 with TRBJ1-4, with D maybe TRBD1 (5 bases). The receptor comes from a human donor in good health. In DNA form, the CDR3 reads TGCAGCGTTGAAACCGGGGGTTCGGTGCTTTTT. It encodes CSVETGGSVLF.